This TCR beta chain was sequenced in a study of T cells after yellow fever vaccination. Across the whole study: Preparation of fractions with low cell numbers was performed using SMART-Seq v4 Ultra Low Input.

In its sample, this clonotype was seen many times. The target antigen is unknown. Whole-study results and caveats: Repertoires obtained by FACS sorting could include abundant clonotypes that entered as contaminants from the bulk population. The booster saw the reappearance of most primary-vaccination clones (approximately 97% CD4, 80% to 90% CD8).

Per germline, CDR1 MNHNS and CDR2 SASEGT. With V trimmed by 1 base and J by 4 bases, 1 base remained unmatched. The CDR3 spans 15 residues. Template switching by 5'RACE produced TCR cDNA, adding a universal primer site and UMIs. TCRdb itself ran the 5' RACE reads through MiXCR, one entry per CDR3 protein. The sample lists under 350,000 distinct CDR3 sequences, about 4% seen once, with around 23% in the top ten. V is TRBV6-1 and J is TRBJ2-3; TRBD1 aligns across 11 bases. The source was PBMCs, collected 5 days after the yellow fever booster vaccination. This TCR came from a man aged 18 to 29 who received the YFV17D yellow fever vaccine. The CDR3 loop reads CASSEGTGGADTQYF. CDR3 coding DNA: TGTGCCAGCAGTGAAGGGACAGGGGGCGCAGATACGCAGTATTTT.